This TCR beta chain derives from a study of blood T cell repertoires in COVID-19. Per the germline V gene, CDR1 is SGHRS and CDR2 is YFSETQ. This CDR3 is built from 15 residues. Trimming pared 0 bases from V and 3 bases from J, leaving 12 bases between. This clone was seen a single time. Clones were read by immunoSEQ multiplex PCR, and TCRdb kept only the in-frame ones, dropping some. The sample contains 200,000 or so clones, 84% of which appear only once. This clonotype originated in a woman between 70 and 85 years old with active or convalescent COVID-19. The genes are TRBV5-1 and TRBJ1-1, with D unclear. Sample: peripheral blood. CDR3 sequence (DNA): TGCGCCAGCAGCTTGGCCGGCGGCCGGGACACTGAAGCTTTCTTT. This encodes CASSLAGGRDTEAFF.